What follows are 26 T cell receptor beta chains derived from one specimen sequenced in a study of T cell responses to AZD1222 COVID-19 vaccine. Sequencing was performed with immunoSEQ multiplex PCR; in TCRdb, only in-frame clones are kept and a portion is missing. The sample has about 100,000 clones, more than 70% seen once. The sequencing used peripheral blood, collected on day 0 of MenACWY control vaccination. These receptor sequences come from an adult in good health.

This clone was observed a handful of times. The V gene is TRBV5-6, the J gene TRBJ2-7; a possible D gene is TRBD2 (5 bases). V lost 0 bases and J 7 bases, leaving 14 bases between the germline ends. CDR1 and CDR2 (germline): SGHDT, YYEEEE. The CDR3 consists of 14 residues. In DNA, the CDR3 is TGTGCCAGCAGCTTGGCGGCTAGATCGGGGGAGCAGTACTTC. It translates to CASSLAARSGEQYF.

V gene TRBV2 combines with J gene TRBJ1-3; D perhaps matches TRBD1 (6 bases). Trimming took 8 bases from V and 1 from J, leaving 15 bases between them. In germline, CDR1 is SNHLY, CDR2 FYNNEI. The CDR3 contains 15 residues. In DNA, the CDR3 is TGTGCCAGCTCGACAGGTCCCCCTTCTGGAAACACCATATATTTT. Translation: CASSTGPPSGNTIYF.

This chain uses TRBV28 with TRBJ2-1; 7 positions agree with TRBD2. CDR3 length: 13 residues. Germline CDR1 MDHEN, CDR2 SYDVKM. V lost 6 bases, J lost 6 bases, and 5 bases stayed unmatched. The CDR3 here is CASRGGGVNEQFF. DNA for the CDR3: TGTGCCAGCAGGGGGGGAGGGGTCAATGAGCAGTTCTTC.

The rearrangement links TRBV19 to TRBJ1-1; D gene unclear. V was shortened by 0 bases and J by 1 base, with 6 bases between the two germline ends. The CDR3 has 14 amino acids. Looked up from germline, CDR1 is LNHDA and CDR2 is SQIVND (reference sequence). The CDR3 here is CASSIEARNTEAFF. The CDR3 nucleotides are TGTGCCAGTAGTATAGAGGCGCGGAACACTGAAGCTTTCTTT. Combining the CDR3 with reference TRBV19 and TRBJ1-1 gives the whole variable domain DGGITQSPKYLFRKEGQNVTLSCEQNLNHDAMYWYRQDPGQGLRLIYYSQIVNDFQKGDIAEGYSVSREKKESFPLTVTSAQKNPTAFYLCASSIEARNTEAFFGQGTRLTVV.

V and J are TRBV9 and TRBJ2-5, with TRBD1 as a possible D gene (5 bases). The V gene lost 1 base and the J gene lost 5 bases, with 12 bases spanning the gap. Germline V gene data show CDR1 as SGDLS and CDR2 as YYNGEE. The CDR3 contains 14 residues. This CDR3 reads CASSVRGLQETQYF. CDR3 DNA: TGTGCCAGCAGCGTAAGGGGCCTTCAGGAGACCCAGTACTTC.

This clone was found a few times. CDR3 loop: CASSPDGGANVLTF. The CDR3 DNA sequence: TGTGCCAGCTCACCTGACGGTGGGGCCAACGTCCTGACTTTC. This chain links TRBV18 with TRBJ2-6; no definite D call. In germline, CDR1 is KGHSH, CDR2 LQKENI. Trimming shortened V by 3 bases and J by 3 bases, and 6 bases separated the two germline ends. The CDR3 totals 14 residues.

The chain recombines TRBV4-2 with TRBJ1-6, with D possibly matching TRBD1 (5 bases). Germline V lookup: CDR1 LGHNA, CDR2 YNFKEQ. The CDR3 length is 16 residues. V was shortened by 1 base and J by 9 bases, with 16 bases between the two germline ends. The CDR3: CASSQARAGRGSPLHF. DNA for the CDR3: TGTGCCAGCAGCCAAGCGAGGGCAGGGCGTGGTTCACCCCTCCACTTT.

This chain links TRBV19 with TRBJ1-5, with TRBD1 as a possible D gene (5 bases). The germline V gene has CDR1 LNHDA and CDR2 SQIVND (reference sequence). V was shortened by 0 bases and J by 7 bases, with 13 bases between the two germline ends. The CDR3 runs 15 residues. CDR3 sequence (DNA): TGTGCCAGTAGTATAGACCAGGAACGGGGCCAGCCCCAGCATTTT. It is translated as CASSIDQERGQPQHF.

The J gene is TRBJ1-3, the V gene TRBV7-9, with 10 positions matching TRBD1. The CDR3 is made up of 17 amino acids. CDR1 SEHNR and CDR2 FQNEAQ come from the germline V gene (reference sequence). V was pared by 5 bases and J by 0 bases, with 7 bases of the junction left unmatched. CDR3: CASSRGTGAFSGNTIYF. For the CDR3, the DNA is TGTGCCAGCAGCCGAGGGACAGGGGCCTTCTCTGGAAACACCATATATTTT.

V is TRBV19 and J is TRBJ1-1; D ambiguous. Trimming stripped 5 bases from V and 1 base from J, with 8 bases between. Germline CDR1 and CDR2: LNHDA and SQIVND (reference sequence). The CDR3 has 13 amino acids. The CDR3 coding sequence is TGTGCCAGTAGTCCACAATCGAACACTGAAGCTTTCTTT. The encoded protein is CASSPQSNTEAFF.

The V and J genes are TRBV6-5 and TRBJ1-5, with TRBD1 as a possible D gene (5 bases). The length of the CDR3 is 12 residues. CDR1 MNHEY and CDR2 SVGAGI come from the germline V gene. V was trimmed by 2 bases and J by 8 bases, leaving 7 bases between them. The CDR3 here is CASSYGAEPQHF. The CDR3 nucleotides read TGTGCCAGCAGTTACGGGGCAGAGCCCCAGCATTTT.

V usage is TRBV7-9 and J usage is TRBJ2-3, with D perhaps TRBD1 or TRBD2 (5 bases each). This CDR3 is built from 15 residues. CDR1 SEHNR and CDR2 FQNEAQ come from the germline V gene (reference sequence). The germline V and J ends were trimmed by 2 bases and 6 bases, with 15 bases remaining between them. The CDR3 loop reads CASSLRDGLEDTQYF. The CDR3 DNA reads TGTGCCAGCAGCTTACGGGACGGACTCGAGGATACGCAGTATTTT.

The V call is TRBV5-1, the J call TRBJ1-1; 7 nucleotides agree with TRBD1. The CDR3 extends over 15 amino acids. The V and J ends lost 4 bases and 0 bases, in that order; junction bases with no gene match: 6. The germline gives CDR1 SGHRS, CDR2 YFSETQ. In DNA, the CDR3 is TGCGCCAGCAGCCTTCAAACAGGGGTGAACACTGAAGCTTTCTTT. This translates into CASSLQTGVNTEAFF.

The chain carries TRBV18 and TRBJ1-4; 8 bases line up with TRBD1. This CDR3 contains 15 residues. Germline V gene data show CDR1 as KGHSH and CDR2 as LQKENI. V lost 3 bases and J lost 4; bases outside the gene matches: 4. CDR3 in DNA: TGTGCCAGCTCACCGACAGGGGCACATAATGAAAAACTGTTTTTT. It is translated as CASSPTGAHNEKLFF. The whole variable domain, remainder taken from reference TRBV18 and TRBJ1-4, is NAGVMQNPRHLVRRRGQEARLRCSPMKGHSHVYWYRQLPEEGLKFMVYLQKENIIDESGMPKERFSAEFPKEGPSILRIQQVVRGDSAAYFCASSPTGAHNEKLFFGSGTQLSVL.

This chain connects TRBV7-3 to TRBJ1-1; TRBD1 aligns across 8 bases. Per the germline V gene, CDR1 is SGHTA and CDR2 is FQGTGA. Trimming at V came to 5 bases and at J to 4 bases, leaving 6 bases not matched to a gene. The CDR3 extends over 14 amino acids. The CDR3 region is CASSLQGAGTEAFF. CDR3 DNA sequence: TGTGCCAGCAGCCTTCAGGGGGCGGGCACTGAAGCTTTCTTT.

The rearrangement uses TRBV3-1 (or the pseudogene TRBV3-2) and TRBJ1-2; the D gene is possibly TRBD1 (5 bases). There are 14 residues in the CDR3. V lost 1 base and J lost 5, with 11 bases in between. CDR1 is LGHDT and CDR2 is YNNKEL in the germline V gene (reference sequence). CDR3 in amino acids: CASSQGRGVYGYTF. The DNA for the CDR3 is TGTGCCAGCAGCCAAGGAAGGGGCGTTTATGGCTACACCTTC.

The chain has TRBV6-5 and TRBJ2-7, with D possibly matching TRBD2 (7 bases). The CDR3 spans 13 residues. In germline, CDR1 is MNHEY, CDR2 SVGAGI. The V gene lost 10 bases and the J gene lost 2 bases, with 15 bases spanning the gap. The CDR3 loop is CATRPGGPYEQYF. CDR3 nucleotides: TGTGCCACTCGGCCGGGGGGCCCCTACGAGCAGTACTTC.

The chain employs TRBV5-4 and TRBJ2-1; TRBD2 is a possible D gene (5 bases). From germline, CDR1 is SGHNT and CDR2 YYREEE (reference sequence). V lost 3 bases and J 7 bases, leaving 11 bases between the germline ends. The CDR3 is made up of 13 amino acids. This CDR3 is CASSWALVNEQFF. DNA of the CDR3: TGTGCCAGCAGCTGGGCACTAGTTAATGAGCAGTTCTTC.

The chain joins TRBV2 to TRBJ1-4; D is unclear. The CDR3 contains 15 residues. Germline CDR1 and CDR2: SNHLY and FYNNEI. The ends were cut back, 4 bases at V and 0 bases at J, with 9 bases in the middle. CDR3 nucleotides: TGTGCCAGCAGTGTCGGGTCCGCAACTAATGAAAAACTGTTTTTT. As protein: CASSVGSATNEKLFF.

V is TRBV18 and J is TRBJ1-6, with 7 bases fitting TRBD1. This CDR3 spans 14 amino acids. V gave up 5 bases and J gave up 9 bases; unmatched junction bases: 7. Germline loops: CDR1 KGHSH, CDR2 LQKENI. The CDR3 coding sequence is TGTGCCAGCTCATTAACAGGGGCGGCTTCACCCCTCCACTTT. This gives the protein CASSLTGAASPLHF.

In DNA form, the CDR3 reads TGTGCCAGCAGCCTTAGAGGAGGGCGTGAGACCTACGAGCAGTACTTC. This codes for CASSLRGGRETYEQYF. The chain combines TRBV9 with TRBJ2-7; D is possibly TRBD2 (6 bases). Germline assignment: CDR1 SGDLS and CDR2 YYNGEE. This CDR3 has 16 residues. V gave up 4 bases and J gave up 2 bases, with 19 bases separating them.

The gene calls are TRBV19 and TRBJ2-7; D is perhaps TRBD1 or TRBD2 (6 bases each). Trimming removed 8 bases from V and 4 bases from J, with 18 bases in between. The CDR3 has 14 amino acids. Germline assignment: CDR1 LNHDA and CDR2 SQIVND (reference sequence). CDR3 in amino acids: CASARGTSPYEQYF. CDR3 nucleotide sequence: TGTGCCAGTGCTCGGGGGACATCCCCTTACGAGCAGTACTTC.

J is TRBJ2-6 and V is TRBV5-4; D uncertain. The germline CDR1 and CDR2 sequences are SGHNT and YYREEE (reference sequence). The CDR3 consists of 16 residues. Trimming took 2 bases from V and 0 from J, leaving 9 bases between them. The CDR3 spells CASSFGGFSGANVLTF. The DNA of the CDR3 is TGTGCCAGCAGCTTTGGCGGATTCTCTGGGGCCAACGTCCTGACTTTC.

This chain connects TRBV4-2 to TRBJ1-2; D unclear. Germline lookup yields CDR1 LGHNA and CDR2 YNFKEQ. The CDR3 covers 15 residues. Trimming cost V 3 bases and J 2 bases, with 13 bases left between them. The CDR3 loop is CASSHPGRNNYGYTF. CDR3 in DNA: TGTGCCAGCAGCCACCCGGGCCGGAACAACTATGGCTACACCTTC.

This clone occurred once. The CDR3 spells CASSQSDTTYGYTF. CDR3 in DNA: TGTGCCAGCAGCCAATCCGACACCACCTATGGCTACACCTTC. The V gene is TRBV3-1 (or the pseudogene TRBV3-2), the J gene TRBJ1-2; D unclear. The CDR3 is 14 residues long. V shed 2 bases and J shed 4 bases, with 11 bases lying between them. CDR1 and CDR2 (germline): LGHDT, YNNKEL (reference sequence).

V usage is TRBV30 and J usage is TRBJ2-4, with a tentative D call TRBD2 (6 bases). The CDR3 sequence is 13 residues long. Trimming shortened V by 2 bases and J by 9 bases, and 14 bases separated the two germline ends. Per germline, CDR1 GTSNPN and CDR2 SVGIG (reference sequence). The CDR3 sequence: CAWSKVLEGIQYF. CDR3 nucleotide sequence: TGTGCCTGGAGTAAGGTTTTGGAGGGCATTCAGTACTTC.